What follows describes a single T cell receptor (beta chain). What it binds is not known. This sample was taken from a study of identifying expanded T cells in peripheral blood. Study-wide findings and caveats: Technical replicates showed around 1.2 changed clones; approximately 2 weeks about 16; four weeks 19.

Clones were read by immunoSEQ multiplex PCR, and TCRdb kept only the in-frame ones, dropping some. The sample has roughly 96,000 clones; 88% are singletons. CDR3 length equals 13 residues. Germline CDR1 and CDR2: GTSNPN and SVGIG (reference sequence). V lost 4 bases to trimming and J lost 10 bases, with 14 bases between them. The sample taken for sequencing was blood. The J gene is TRBJ1-6, the V gene TRBV30; D might be TRBD1 (5 bases). The source is a person aged 18 to 75 in good health. The CDR3 loop reads CAWTSSQGSPLHF. The CDR3 DNA reads as TGTGCCTGGACCTCTTCCCAGGGCTCACCCCTCCACTTT.